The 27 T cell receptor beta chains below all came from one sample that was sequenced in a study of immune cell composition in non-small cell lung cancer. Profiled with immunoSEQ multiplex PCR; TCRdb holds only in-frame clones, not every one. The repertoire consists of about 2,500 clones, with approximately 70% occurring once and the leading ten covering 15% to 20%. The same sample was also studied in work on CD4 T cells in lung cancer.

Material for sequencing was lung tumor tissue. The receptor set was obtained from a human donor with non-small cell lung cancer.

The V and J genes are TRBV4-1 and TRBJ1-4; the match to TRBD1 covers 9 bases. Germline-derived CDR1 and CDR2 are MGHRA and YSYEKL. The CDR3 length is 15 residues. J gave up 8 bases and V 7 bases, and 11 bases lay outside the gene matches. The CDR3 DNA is TGCGCCAGCACCAGGACAGGGGACGAGAGGGAAAAACTGTTTTTT. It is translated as CASTRTGDEREKLFF.

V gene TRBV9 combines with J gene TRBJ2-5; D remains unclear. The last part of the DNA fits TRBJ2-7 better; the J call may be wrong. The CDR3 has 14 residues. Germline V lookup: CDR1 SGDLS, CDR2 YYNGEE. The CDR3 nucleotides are TGTGCCAGCAGCTTCTCATTGGGCTCCTACGAGCAGTACTTC. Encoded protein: CASSFSLGSYEQYF.

The CDR3 DNA reads TGTGCCAGCAGTGAAAACGTCGGGAGGGGCACAGATACGCAGTATTTT. It yields the protein CASSENVGRGTDTQYF. J is TRBJ2-3 and V is TRBV6-9; 8 bases are a match to TRBD2. The CDR3 has 16 residues. CDR1 is MNHGY, CDR2 SVAAGI, per germline. With 5 bases clipped from V and 1 base from J, the junction kept 8 bases outside the gene matches.

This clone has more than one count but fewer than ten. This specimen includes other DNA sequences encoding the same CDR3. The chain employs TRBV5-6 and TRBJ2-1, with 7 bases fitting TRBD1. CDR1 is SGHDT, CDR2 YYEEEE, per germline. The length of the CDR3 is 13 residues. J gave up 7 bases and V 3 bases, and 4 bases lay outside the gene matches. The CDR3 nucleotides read TGTGCCAGCAGCTGGGGGACAGTGAATGAGCAGTTCTTC. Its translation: CASSWGTVNEQFF.

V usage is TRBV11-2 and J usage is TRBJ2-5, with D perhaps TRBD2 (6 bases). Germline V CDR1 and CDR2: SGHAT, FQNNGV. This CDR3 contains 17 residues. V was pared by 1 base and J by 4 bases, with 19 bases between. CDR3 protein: CASSLVGLKRGGETQYF. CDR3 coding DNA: TGTGCCAGCAGCTTAGTGGGGCTAAAGAGGGGAGGAGAGACCCAGTACTTC.

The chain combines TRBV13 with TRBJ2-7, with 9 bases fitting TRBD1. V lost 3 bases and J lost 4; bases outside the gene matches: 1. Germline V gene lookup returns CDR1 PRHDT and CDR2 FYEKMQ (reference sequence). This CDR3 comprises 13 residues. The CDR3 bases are TGTGCCAGCAGCTTCGGGACAGGGTACGAGCAGTACTTC. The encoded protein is CASSFGTGYEQYF.

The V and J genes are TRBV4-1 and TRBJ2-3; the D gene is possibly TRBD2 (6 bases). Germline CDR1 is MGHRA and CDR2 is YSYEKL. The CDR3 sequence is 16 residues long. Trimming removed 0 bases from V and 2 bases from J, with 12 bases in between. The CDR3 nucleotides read TGCGCCAGCAGCCAAGATATCGGGGGACCCACAGATACGCAGTATTTT. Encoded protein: CASSQDIGGPTDTQYF.

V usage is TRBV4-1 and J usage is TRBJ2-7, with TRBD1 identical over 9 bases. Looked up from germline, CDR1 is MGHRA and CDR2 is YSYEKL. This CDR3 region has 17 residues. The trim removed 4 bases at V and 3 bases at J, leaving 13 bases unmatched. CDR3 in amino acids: CASSLVVIGQGLYEQYF. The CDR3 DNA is TGCGCCAGCAGCCTCGTGGTCATCGGACAGGGGCTCTACGAGCAGTACTTC.

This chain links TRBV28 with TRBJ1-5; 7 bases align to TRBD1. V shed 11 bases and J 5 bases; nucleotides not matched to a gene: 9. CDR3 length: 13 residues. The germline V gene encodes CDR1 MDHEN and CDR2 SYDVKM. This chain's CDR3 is CALATGADQPQHF. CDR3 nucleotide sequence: TGTGCCTTAGCCACAGGGGCGGATCAGCCCCAGCATTTT.

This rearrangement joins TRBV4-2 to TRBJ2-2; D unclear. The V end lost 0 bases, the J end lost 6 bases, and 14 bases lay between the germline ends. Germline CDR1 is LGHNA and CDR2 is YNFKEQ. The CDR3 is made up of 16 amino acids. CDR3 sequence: CASSQDSSRGAGELFF. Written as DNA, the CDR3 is TGTGCCAGCAGCCAAGATTCTTCCAGAGGTGCCGGGGAGCTGTTTTTT.

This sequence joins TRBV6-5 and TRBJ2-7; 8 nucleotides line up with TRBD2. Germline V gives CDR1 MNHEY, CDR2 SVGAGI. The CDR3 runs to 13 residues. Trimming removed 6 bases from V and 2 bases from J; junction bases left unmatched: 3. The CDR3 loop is CASRRAGAYEQYF. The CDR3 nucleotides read TGTGCCAGCAGACGAGCGGGGGCCTACGAGCAGTACTTC.

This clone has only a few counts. The CDR3 reads CASSPDGLAGNNEQFF. The CDR3 DNA sequence: TGCGCCAGCAGCCCAGACGGACTAGCGGGAAACAATGAGCAGTTCTTC. The V gene is TRBV5-1, the J gene TRBJ2-1; 12 nucleotides line up with TRBD2. Unmatched junction bases numbered 7, after V lost 4 bases and J lost 5 bases. CDR3 length equals 16 residues. In germline, CDR1 is SGHRS, CDR2 YFSETQ.

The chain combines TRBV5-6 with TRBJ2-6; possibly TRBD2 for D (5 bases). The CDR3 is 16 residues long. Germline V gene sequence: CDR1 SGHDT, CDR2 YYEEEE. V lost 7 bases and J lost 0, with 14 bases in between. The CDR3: CASGPGIYSGANVLTF. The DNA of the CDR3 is TGTGCCAGCGGACCCGGGATCTACTCTGGGGCCAACGTCCTGACTTTC. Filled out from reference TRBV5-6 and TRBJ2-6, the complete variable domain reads DAGVTQSPTHLIKTRGQQVTLRCSPKSGHDTVSWYQQALGQGPQFIFQYYEEEERQRGNFPDRFSGHQFPNYSSELNVNALLLGDSALYLCASGPGIYSGANVLTFGAGSRLTVL.

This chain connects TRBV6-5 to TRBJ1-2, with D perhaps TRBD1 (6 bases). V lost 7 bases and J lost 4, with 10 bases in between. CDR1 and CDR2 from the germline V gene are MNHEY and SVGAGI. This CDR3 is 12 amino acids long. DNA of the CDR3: TGTGCCAGCACAGGGGATTCCTATGGCTACACCTTC. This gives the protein CASTGDSYGYTF.

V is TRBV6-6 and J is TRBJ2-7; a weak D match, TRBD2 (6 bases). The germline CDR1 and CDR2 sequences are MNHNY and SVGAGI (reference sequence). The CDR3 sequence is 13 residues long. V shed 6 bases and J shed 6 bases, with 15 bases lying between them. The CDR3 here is CASSPKRGTEQYV. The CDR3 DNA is TGTGCCAGCAGCCCCAAACGCGGGACCGAGCAGTACGTC.

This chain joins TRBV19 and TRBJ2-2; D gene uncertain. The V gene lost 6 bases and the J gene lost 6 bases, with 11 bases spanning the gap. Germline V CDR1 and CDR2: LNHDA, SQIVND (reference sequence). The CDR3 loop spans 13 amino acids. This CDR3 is CASRPRRSGELFF. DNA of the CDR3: TGTGCCAGTAGACCGCGCCGTTCCGGGGAGCTGTTTTTT.

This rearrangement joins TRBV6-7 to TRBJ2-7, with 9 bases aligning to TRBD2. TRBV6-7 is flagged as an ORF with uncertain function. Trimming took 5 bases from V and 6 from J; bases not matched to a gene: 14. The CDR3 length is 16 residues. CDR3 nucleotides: TGTGCCAGCAGTCCGGGACTAGCCCCGAGGTTTCCCGAGCAGTACGTC. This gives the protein CASSPGLAPRFPEQYV.

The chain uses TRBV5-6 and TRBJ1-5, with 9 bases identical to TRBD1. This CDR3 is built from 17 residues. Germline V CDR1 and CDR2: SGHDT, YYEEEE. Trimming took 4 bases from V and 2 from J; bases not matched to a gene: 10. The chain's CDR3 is CASSLGTGIFGNQPQHF. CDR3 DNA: TGTGCCAGCAGCCTGGGGACAGGGATATTTGGCAATCAGCCCCAGCATTTT. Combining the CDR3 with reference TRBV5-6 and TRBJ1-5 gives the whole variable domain DAGVTQSPTHLIKTRGQQVTLRCSPKSGHDTVSWYQQALGQGPQFIFQYYEEEERQRGNFPDRFSGHQFPNYSSELNVNALLLGDSALYLCASSLGTGIFGNQPQHFGDGTRLSIL.

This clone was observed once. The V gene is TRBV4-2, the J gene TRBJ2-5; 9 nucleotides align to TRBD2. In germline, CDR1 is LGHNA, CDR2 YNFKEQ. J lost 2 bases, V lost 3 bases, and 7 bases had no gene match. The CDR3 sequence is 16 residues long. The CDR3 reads CASSQPGLAFQETQYF. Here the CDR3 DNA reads TGTGCCAGCAGCCAGCCGGGACTAGCTTTTCAAGAGACCCAGTACTTC.

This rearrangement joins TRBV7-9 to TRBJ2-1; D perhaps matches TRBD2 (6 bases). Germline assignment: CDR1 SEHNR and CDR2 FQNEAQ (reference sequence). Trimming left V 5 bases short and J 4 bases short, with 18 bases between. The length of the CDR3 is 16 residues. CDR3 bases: TGTGCCAGCAGCCCACGCAGGGCTAGCGAGTACAATGAGCAGTTCTTC. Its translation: CASSPRRASEYNEQFF.

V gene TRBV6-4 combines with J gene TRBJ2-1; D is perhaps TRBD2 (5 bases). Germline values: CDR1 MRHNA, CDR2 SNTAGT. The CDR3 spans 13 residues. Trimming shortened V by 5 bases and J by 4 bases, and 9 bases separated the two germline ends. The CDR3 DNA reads TGTGCCAGCAGTTCGGACTGGTACAATGAGCAGTTCTTC. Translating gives CASSSDWYNEQFF.

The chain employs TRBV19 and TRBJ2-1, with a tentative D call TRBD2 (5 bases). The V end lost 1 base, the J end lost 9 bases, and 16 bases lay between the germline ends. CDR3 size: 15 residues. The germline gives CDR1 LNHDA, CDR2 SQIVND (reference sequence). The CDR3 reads CASSIAGGFKGEQFF. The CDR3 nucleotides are TGTGCCAGTAGTATAGCAGGCGGGTTTAAGGGTGAGCAGTTCTTC. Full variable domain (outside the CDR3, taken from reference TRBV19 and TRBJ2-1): DGGITQSPKYLFRKEGQNVTLSCEQNLNHDAMYWYRQDPGQGLRLIYYSQIVNDFQKGDIAEGYSVSREKKESFPLTVTSAQKNPTAFYLCASSIAGGFKGEQFFGPGTRLTVL.

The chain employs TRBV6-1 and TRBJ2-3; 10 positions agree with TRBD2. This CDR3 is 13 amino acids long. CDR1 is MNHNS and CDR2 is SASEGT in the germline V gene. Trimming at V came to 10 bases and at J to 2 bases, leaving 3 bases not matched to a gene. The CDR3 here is CATGLAATDTQYF. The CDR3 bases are TGTGCCACCGGACTAGCGGCCACAGATACGCAGTATTTT.

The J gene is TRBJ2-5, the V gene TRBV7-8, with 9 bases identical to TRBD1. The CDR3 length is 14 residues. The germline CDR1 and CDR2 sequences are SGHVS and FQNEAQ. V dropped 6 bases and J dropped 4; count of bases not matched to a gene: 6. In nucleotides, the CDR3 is TGTGCCAGCAGAAAAACAGGGGGCGCAGAGACCCAGTACTTC. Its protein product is CASRKTGGAETQYF.

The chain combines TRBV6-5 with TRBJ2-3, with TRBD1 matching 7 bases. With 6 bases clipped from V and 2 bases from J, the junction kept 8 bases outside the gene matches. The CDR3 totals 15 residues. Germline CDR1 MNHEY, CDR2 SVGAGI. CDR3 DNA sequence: TGTGCCAGCAGCCAGAGGGGGCGGGTCACAGATACGCAGTATTTT. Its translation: CASSQRGRVTDTQYF.

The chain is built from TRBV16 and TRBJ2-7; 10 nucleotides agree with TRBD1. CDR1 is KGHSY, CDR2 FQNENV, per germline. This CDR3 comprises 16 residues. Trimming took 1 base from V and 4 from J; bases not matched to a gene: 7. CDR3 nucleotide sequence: TGTGCCAGCAGCCAATTAAAAGGGACAGGGGTTTACGAGCAGTACTTC. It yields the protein CASSQLKGTGVYEQYF. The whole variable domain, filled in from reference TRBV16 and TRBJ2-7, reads GEEVAQTPKHLVRGEGQKAKLYCAPIKGHSYVFWYQQVLKNEFKFLISFQNENVFDETGMPKERFSAKCLPNSPCSLEIQATKLEDSAVYFCASSQLKGTGVYEQYFGPGTRLTVT.

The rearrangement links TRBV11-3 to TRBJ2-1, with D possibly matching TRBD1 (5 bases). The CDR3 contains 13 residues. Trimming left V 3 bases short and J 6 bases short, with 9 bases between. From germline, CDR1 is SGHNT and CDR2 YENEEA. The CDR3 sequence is CASSLGQPNEQFF. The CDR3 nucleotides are TGTGCCAGCAGCTTGGGGCAGCCCAATGAGCAGTTCTTC.